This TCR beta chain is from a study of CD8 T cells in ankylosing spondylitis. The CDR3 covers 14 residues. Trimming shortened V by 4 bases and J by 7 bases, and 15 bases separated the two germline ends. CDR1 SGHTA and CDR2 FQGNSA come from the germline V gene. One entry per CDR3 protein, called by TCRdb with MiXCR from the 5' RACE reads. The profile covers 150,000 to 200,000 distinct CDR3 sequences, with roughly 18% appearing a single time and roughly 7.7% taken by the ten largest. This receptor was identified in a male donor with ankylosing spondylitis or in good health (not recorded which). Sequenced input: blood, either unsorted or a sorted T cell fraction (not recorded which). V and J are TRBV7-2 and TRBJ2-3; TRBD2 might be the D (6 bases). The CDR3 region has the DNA TGTGCCAGCAGCTCCTCCGGGACTGGCAATACGCAGTATTTT. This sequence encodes CASSSSGTGNTQYF.